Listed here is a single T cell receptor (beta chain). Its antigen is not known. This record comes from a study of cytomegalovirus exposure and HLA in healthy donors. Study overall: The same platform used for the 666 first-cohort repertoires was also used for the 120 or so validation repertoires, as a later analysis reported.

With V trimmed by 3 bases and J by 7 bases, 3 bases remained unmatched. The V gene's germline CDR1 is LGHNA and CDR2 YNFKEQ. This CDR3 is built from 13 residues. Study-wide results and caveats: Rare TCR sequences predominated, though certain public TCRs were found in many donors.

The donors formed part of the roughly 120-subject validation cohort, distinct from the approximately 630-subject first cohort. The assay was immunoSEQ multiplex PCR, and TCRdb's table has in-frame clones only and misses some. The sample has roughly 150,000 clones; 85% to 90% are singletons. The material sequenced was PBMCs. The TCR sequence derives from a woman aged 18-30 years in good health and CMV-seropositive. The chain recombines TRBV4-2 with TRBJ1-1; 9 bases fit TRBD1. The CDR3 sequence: CASSHEDRGEAFF. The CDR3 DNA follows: TGTGCCAGCAGCCATGAGGACAGGGGTGAAGCTTTCTTT.